This entry features one T cell receptor (beta chain) sequence. The antigen is unknown. These data come from a study of radiation and T cells in renal cell carcinoma. The CDR3 is made up of 14 amino acids. Germline V gives CDR1 MRHNA, CDR2 SNTAGT. Between the trimmed V and J ends, which lost 5 bases and 5 bases, there was a span of 15 bases. Assay: immunoSEQ multiplex PCR; the TCRdb copy retains only in-frame clones and omits some. In the table there are more than 95,000 clones, about four fifths of which are singletons. Findings of the study overall: In blood, top tumor clones expanded by 2 weeks, shrinking by 4.

The time point is: baseline pretreatment blood. Treatment indicated: 15 Gy SBRT to primary tumor, nephrectomy 4 weeks later. Blood was sampled at baseline, 2 weeks and 4 weeks after SBRT. This sample comprised blood, obtained from a patient whose treatment included radiotherapy and nephrectomy. This receptor was obtained from a woman in her sixties or seventies with renal cell carcinoma. The V call is TRBV6-4, the J call TRBJ1-1; TRBD1 might be the D (6 bases). This CDR3 reads CASSLTGRGTEAFF. In DNA form, the CDR3 reads TGTGCCAGCAGTCTCACAGGGAGAGGGACTGAAGCTTTCTTT.